This T cell receptor beta chain comes out of a study of T cell responses to AZD1222 COVID-19 vaccine. Germline CDR1 and CDR2: MDHEN and SYDVKM. V dropped 4 bases and J dropped 6; count of bases not matched to a gene: 17. This CDR3 comprises 17 residues. TCRdb's table, derived via immunoSEQ multiplex PCR, lists solely in-frame clones and lacks some. The table records 69,000 or so clones, approximately 90% of them present only once. As concerns this clone: What it binds is unknown.

Regarding the study as a whole: Donors were mostly white British, more females; clonal diversity possibly underestimated. Spike-specific TCR breadth and depth rose after two AZD1222 doses.

This clonotype was sampled from an adult who received the MenACWY meningococcal vaccine as a control. The source material was peripheral blood, sampled 28 days after the second dose of the MenACWY control vaccine. V gene TRBV28 combines with J gene TRBJ2-7; 8 nucleotides line up with TRBD1. CDR3 loop: CASSSSPSGQGAREQYF. The CDR3 coding sequence is TGTGCCAGCAGTTCCTCCCCCTCCGGGCAGGGGGCGCGCGAGCAGTACTTC.